This record covers a single T cell receptor (beta chain). Authors' methods: Using reference gene primer amplification, nucleated cell counts were estimated. Sequenced by immunoSEQ multiplex PCR; TCRdb stores in-frame clones only, minus some. That table supplies the V and J calls and clone size; D and trimming were determined from the DNA. The sample holds around 50,000 clones, approximately 90% seen once. This specimen comes from a study of blood T cell repertoires in COVID-19. The wider study: The origin of the acute and convalescent COVID-19 samples was the United States, Italy and Spain. The cDNA or gDNA used as material had been derived from T cells, B-cell-depleted T cells, or PBMCs.

Germline values: CDR1 KGHSH, CDR2 LQKENI. The CDR3 totals 16 residues. Trimming removed 4 bases from V and 4 bases from J; junction bases left unmatched: 3. The J gene is TRBJ2-3, the V gene TRBV18, with 15 bases fitting TRBD2. The sequenced sample consisted of peripheral blood. The TCR was taken from a man between 60 and 70 years old with acute or convalescent COVID-19. DNA of the CDR3: TGTGCCAGCTCACGGCGGACTAGCGGGAGGGCAGATACGCAGTATTTT. It codes for CASSRRTSGRADTQYF.